The next 27 T cell receptor beta chains were all read from a single sample in a study of spatial heterogeneity in lung cancer. Broader study findings: Tumor mutation counts were tracked by expanded intratumoral alpha and beta TCR counts.

TCRdb used MiXCR to reprocess the 5' RACE reads, holding one entry per CDR3 protein. The sample yields about 22,000 distinct CDR3 sequences, 8.8% seen once. Their specific antigens are unknown. The time point denotes: sample taken at primary tumor resection. The specimen was lung tumor tissue, collected at surgery. These receptors originate from a male donor with early-stage non-small cell lung cancer.

This clonotype was counted ten times or more. V is TRBV28 and J is TRBJ1-2; D gene ambiguous. The V end was cut by 5 bases, the J end by 4 bases, with 5 bases between. CDR1 and CDR2 (germline): MDHEN, SYDVKM. The CDR3 length is 11 residues. CDR3 residues: CASSTGYGYTF. As DNA, the CDR3 is TGTGCCAGCAGTACCGGCTATGGCTACACCTTC.

The V and J genes are TRBV7-8 and TRBJ1-1; perhaps TRBD1 as D (6 bases). CDR1 and CDR2 (germline): SGHVS, FQNEAQ. Between the trimmed V and J ends, which lost 2 bases and 8 bases, there was a span of 12 bases. This CDR3 comprises 13 residues. The CDR3 region is CASSLSEGGEAFF. The CDR3 DNA reads as TGTGCCAGCAGCTTATCAGAGGGGGGAGAAGCTTTCTTT.

The genes are TRBV20-1 and TRBJ2-7; no firm D call. V dropped 0 bases and J dropped 0 bases, with 3 bases sitting between them. CDR3 length: 12 amino acids. Germline loops: CDR1 DFQATT, CDR2 SNEGSKA (reference sequence). The DNA of the CDR3 is TGCAGTGCTAGAGACAACTCCTACGAGCAGTACTTC. Amino acids: CSARDNSYEQYF.

This clonotype was counted only a few times. The chain joins TRBV7-9 to TRBJ2-7; D remains ambiguous. CDR3 length equals 14 residues. In germline, CDR1 is SEHNR, CDR2 FQNEAQ (reference sequence). Trimming removed 2 bases at V and 0 bases at J, with 8 bases between. DNA of the CDR3: TGTGCCAGCAGCTTACTGGGTAACTCCTACGAGCAGTACTTC. The encoded protein is CASSLLGNSYEQYF.

This chain uses TRBV5-1 with TRBJ2-3, with unresolved D. V was pared by 4 bases and J by 1 base, with 13 bases between. The CDR3 sequence is 15 residues long. CDR1 and CDR2 from the germline V gene are SGHRS and YFSETQ. CDR3 sequence: CASSKMGSGTDTQYF. CDR3 in DNA: TGCGCCAGCAGCAAAATGGGATCCGGCACAGATACGCAGTATTTT.

This clonotype was detected ten times or more. The chain combines TRBV7-3 with TRBJ2-5; 11 positions match TRBD2. V lost 0 bases to trimming and J lost 4 bases; unmatched junction nucleotides: 1. This CDR3 is built from 15 residues. Per the germline V gene, CDR1 is SGHTA and CDR2 is FQGTGA. CDR3 sequence: CASSLTTSGIETQYF. The CDR3 DNA follows: TGTGCCAGCAGCTTAACGACTAGCGGGATAGAGACCCAGTACTTC.

The gene calls are TRBV3-2 and TRBJ2-5; the table assigns TRBD1, which was not confirmed against the DNA. TRBV3-2 is labeled a pseudogene. This CDR3 has 18 residues. CDR3 DNA: TGTGCCAGCAGCCAAAAAAGGGGGACAGGGAGTTTCCAAGAGACCCAGTACTTC. Translating it yields CASSQKRGTGSFQETQYF.

This clonotype was observed at least ten times. The V call is TRBV20-1, the J call TRBJ2-4; 9 bases map to TRBD2. The CDR3 length is 18 residues. Looked up from germline, CDR1 is DFQATT and CDR2 is SNEGSKA (reference sequence). Losses at the gene ends were 0 bases for V and 1 base for J; bases not matched to a gene: 10. This CDR3 is CSARDLGGSGGAKNIQYF. The CDR3 DNA reads TGCAGTGCTAGAGATCTCGGTGGGAGCGGGGGGGCCAAAAACATTCAGTACTTC.

This clonotype has at least ten counts. The chain couples TRBV6-2 or TRBV6-3 to TRBJ2-1, with 11 nucleotides matching TRBD1. This CDR3 contains 15 residues. J gave up 6 bases and V 1 base, and 2 bases lay outside the gene matches. CDR1 MNHEY and CDR2 SVGEGT come from the germline V gene. The DNA of the CDR3 is TGTGCCAGCAGTTACTTGGGGACAGGGGGCAATGAGCAGTTCTTC. Translation: CASSYLGTGGNEQFF.

This clonotype was counted many times. V and J are TRBV24-1 and TRBJ2-2; TRBD1 matches 8 bases. J lost 5 bases, V lost 9 bases, and 7 bases had no gene match. Germline loops: CDR1 KGHDR, CDR2 SFDVKD. The CDR3 is made up of 14 amino acids. The CDR3 DNA sequence: TGTGCCACCCAGGGGACAGGAAGTACCGGGGAGCTGTTTTTT. The encoded protein is CATQGTGSTGELFF.

This clonotype was counted a few times. This chain links TRBV20-1 with TRBJ1-2; no clear D. This CDR3 region has 14 residues. V lost 6 bases to trimming and J lost 6 bases, with 20 bases between them. Germline assignment: CDR1 DFQATT and CDR2 SNEGSKA (reference sequence). The DNA of the CDR3 is TGCAGTGCCTATACTGCGGGAACCCGCCATGGCTACACCTTC. It encodes CSAYTAGTRHGYTF.

This clonotype was seen more than once but under ten times. The chain joins TRBV20-1 to TRBJ2-3; 12 nucleotides line up with TRBD2. With V trimmed by 0 bases and J by 3 bases, 4 bases remained unmatched. Germline CDR1 and CDR2: DFQATT and SNEGSKA (reference sequence). This CDR3 comprises 16 residues. The CDR3 nucleotides read TGCAGTGCTAGAGATCGACTAGCGGGGGAAACAGATACGCAGTATTTT. It yields the protein CSARDRLAGETDTQYF.

This clonotype was observed at least ten times. This rearrangement joins TRBV28 to TRBJ1-1; the D is unclear. CDR1 is MDHEN and CDR2 is SYDVKM in the germline V gene. Between the trimmed V and J ends, which lost 4 bases and 6 bases, there was a span of 6 bases. The CDR3 is made up of 11 amino acids. The CDR3 nucleotides are TGTGCCAGCAGTTCCCTCGCTGAAGCTTTCTTT. It yields the protein CASSSLAEAFF.

This clonotype was counted between two and nine times. The V call is TRBV6-5, the J call TRBJ1-1; perhaps TRBD1 as D (5 bases). V dropped 4 bases and J dropped 9 bases, with 12 bases sitting between them. The length of the CDR3 is 12 residues. Looked up from germline, CDR1 is MNHEY and CDR2 is SVGAGI. This CDR3 is CASSSGVSKAFF. The CDR3 coding sequence is TGTGCCAGCAGTTCGGGGGTTAGTAAAGCTTTCTTT.

In its sample, this clonotype was seen a few times. V and J are TRBV2 and TRBJ1-5; no firm D call. The V gene's germline CDR1 is SNHLY and CDR2 FYNNEI. V lost 5 bases to trimming and J lost 7 bases, with 15 bases between them. The CDR3 sequence is 14 residues long. Here the CDR3 DNA reads TGTGCCAGCAGTCGACTAGCGGGGAACCAGCCCCAGCATTTT. Amino acid sequence: CASSRLAGNQPQHF.

This clonotype was detected many times. This chain joins TRBV7-8 and TRBJ2-3, with 10 nucleotides matching TRBD2. The CDR3 sequence is 16 residues long. V trimming: 2 bases; J trimming: 5 bases; junction bases outside the gene matches: 7. Per germline, CDR1 SGHVS and CDR2 FQNEAQ. The CDR3 DNA reads TGTGCCAGCAGCTTACGAGCGGGGGGGCTTGGAGATACGCAGTATTTT. This gives the protein CASSLRAGGLGDTQYF. Full variable domain (outside the CDR3, taken from reference TRBV7-8 and TRBJ2-3): GAGVSQSPRYKVAKRGQDVALRCDPISGHVSLFWYQQALGQGPEFLTYFQNEAQLDKSGLPSDRFFAERPEGSVSTLKIQRTQQEDSAVYLCASSLRAGGLGDTQYFGPGTRLTVL.

This clonotype was counted ten times or more. This sequence joins TRBV19 and TRBJ1-5; the D gene is possibly TRBD1 (6 bases). Germline V CDR1 and CDR2: LNHDA, SQIVND (reference sequence). Trimming shortened V by 7 bases and J by 3 bases, and 10 bases separated the two germline ends. This CDR3 spans 13 amino acids. Here the CDR3 DNA reads TGTGCCAGTAAAACAGGGATCAATCAGCCCCAGCATTTT. Amino acid sequence: CASKTGINQPQHF.

In this sample, this clonotype turned up many times. The rearrangement joins TRBV7-2 to TRBJ1-6; D is unresolved. CDR3 size: 17 residues. From germline, CDR1 is SGHTA and CDR2 FQGNSA. V was cut by 4 bases and J by 7 bases, with 20 bases left in between. The CDR3 here is CASSSLPAGITNSPLHF. In DNA, the CDR3 is TGTGCCAGCAGCTCCCTCCCAGCAGGCATCACAAATTCACCCCTCCACTTT. The full variable domain, in which reference TRBV7-2 and TRBJ1-6 provide the parts outside the CDR3, is GAGVSQSPSNKVTEKGKDVELRCDPISGHTALYWYRQSLGQGLEFLIYFQGNSAPDKSGLPSDRFSAERTGGSVSTLTIQRTQQEDSAVYLCASSSLPAGITNSPLHFGNGTRLTVT.

This clonotype was counted many times. The chain uses TRBV9 and TRBJ1-2; D is possibly TRBD1 (5 bases). Trimming removed 0 bases from V and 9 bases from J, with 6 bases in between. Germline-derived CDR1 and CDR2 are SGDLS and YYNGEE. The CDR3 spans 11 residues. This CDR3 is CASSVEGSYTF. DNA of the CDR3: TGTGCCAGCAGCGTAGAGGGGAGCTACACCTTC.

This clonotype was seen a few times. This chain joins TRBV28 and TRBJ2-7; D is perhaps TRBD2 (5 bases). The length of the CDR3 is 12 residues. V was cut by 8 bases and J by 7 bases, with 15 bases left in between. Germline CDR1 and CDR2: MDHEN and SYDVKM. CDR3 sequence (DNA): TGTGCCAGCGGGCGGGTTGGGCAGGAGCAGTACTTC. Encoded protein: CASGRVGQEQYF.

The chain joins TRBV6-5 to TRBJ1-5; no clear D gene. V lost 5 bases to trimming and J lost 6 bases, with 8 bases between them. The CDR3 runs to 12 residues. Germline loops: CDR1 MNHEY, CDR2 SVGAGI. Written as DNA, the CDR3 is TGTGCCAGCAGTCGGAGCGGTCAGCCCCAGCATTTT. Translated: CASSRSGQPQHF.

This clonotype was counted ten times or more. The chain joins TRBV2 to TRBJ2-1; 8 nucleotides line up with TRBD1. CDR3 length equals 13 residues. V was pared by 7 bases and J by 5 bases, with 4 bases of the junction left unmatched. Looked up from germline, CDR1 is SNHLY and CDR2 is FYNNEI. The CDR3 DNA reads as TGTGCCAGCACCACGACAGGGGACAATGAGCAGTTCTTC. Protein: CASTTTGDNEQFF. The variable domain in full, completed from reference TRBV2 and TRBJ2-1, reads EPEVTQTPSHQVTQMGQEVILRCVPISNHLYFYWYRQILGQKVEFLVSFYNNEISEKSEIFDDQFSVERPDGSNFTLKIRSTKLEDSAMYFCASTTTGDNEQFFGPGTRLTVL.

The V gene is TRBV30, the J gene TRBJ2-3; 7 positions agree with TRBD2. The CDR3 runs 15 residues. Germline V gene sequence: CDR1 GTSNPN, CDR2 SVGIG (reference sequence). Losses at the gene ends were 3 bases for V and 1 base for J; bases not matched to a gene: 7. The CDR3 nucleotides read TGTGCCTGGAGCACTGGCGGGGGACGCACAGATACGCAGTATTTT. This codes for CAWSTGGGRTDTQYF. Looking up the rest from reference TRBV30 and TRBJ2-3 gives the full variable domain: SQTIHQWPATLVQPVGSPLSLECTVEGTSNPNLYWYRQAAGRGLQLLFYSVGIGQISSEVPQNLSASRPQDRQFILSSKKLLLSDSGFYLCAWSTGGGRTDTQYFGPGTRLTVL.

This clonotype was detected many times. The J gene is TRBJ1-2, the V gene TRBV28; a weak D match, TRBD1 (5 bases). CDR3 length: 14 amino acids. Germline lookup yields CDR1 MDHEN and CDR2 SYDVKM. Trimming took 11 bases from V and 4 from J, leaving 20 bases between them. CDR3 DNA: TGTGCCGTCCGTGAAAGGGGCAGTGGCTATGGCTACACCTTC. This sequence encodes CAVRERGSGYGYTF.

This clonotype was detected many times. This rearrangement joins TRBV3-1 to TRBJ2-7; D remains ambiguous. V lost 3 bases and J lost 6, with 9 bases in between. The length of the CDR3 is 12 residues. Germline CDR1 reads LGHDT; CDR2 reads YNNKEL (reference sequence). The CDR3 region is CASSQANGEQYF. The CDR3 DNA is TGTGCCAGCAGCCAGGCGAATGGCGAGCAGTACTTC.

This clonotype was detected ten times or more. This chain joins TRBV6-2 or TRBV6-3 and TRBJ1-2, with TRBD1 matching over 9 bases. The CDR3 runs 16 residues. With V trimmed by 7 bases and J by 4 bases, 13 bases remained unmatched. CDR1 and CDR2 from the germline V gene are MNHEY and SVGEGT. The DNA for the CDR3 is TGTGCCAGCAACGTGCTATTAGGACAGGGGTTCTATGGCTACACCTTC. Residues: CASNVLLGQGFYGYTF.

The rearrangement joins TRBV6-5 to TRBJ1-6; no definite D call. Trimming pared 2 bases from V and 3 bases from J, leaving 14 bases between. CDR3 size: 17 residues. Looked up from germline, CDR1 is MNHEY and CDR2 is SVGAGI. The CDR3 here is CASSYENPRFYNSPLHF. As DNA, the CDR3 is TGTGCCAGCAGTTACGAGAACCCGAGGTTCTATAATTCACCCCTCCACTTT.